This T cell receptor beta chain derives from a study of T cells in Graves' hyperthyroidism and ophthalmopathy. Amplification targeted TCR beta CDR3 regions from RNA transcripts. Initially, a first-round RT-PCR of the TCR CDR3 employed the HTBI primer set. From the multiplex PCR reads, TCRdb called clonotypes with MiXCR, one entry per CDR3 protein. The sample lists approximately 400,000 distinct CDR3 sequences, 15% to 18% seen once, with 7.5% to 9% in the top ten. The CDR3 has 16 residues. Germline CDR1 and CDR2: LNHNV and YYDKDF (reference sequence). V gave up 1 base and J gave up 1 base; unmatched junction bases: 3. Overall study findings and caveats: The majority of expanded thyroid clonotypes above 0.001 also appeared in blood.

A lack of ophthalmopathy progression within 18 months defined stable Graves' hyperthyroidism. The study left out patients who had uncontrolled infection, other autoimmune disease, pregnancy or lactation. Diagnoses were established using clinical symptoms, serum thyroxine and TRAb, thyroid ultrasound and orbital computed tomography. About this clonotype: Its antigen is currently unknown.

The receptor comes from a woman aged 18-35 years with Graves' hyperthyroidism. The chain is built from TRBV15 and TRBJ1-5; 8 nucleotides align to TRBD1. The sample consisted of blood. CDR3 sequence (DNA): TGTGCCACCAGCAGAGCTACAGGGGGGAGCAATCAGCCCCAGCATTTT. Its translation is CATSRATGGSNQPQHF.